This T cell receptor (beta chain) was obtained from a study of T cell repertoires in cytomegalovirus infection. Study-level points and caveats: CMV carriers having the relevant HLA were flagged by cumulative public TCR beta family frequency. Ex vivo, HLA-C-restricted CMV-specific TCR beta clonotypes prevailed over the rest of the response.

From the reads, TCRdb called clonotypes with MiXCR, one entry per CDR3 protein. The sample includes roughly 630,000 distinct CDR3 sequences, about 24% seen only once; the top ten take 8%. CDR3 size: 14 residues. Germline CDR1 is SGHVS and CDR2 is FNYEAQ. The V gene lost 4 bases and the J gene lost 4 bases, with 12 bases spanning the gap. With regard to this clonotype: What it recognizes is unknown. A much larger clone lies a single base off, so this may be a read error.

The chain couples TRBV7-6 to TRBJ2-3, with D perhaps assigned TRBD1 or TRBD2 (6 bases each). The receptor's source is a human donor in good health (CMV status not recorded). Some clones in this sample may be carry-over from other donors' samples. Sequences were obtained from CD8+ T cells from PBMCs. This CDR3 reads CASSSWGAPDTQYF. The CDR3 bases are TGTGCCAGCAGCTCGTGGGGGGCGCCAGATACGCAGTATTTT.